This T cell receptor beta chain was obtained from a study of cytomegalovirus exposure and HLA in healthy donors. Findings and limits, study-wide: Later, an analysis showed that TCR beta chains associated with HLA were more clonally expanded than others that were equally common.

Each donor was nominally healthy when sampled (though unrecorded immune exposures were likely). The PCR employed 60 Vbeta primers together with 13 Jbeta primers. In the original processing: Later analysis identified approximately 80 million unique TCR beta chains, approximately 11 million shared. Method: immunoSEQ multiplex PCR; TCRdb's copy keeps in-frame clones and lacks some. The D gene and trimming were derived from the DNA, and the V and J assignments and clone size from that table. Altogether about 160,000 clones are present, about 76% being singletons, with the ten largest covering 2% to 2.5%. This clone has just a few counts. The antigen remains unidentified. The CDR3 loop spans 15 amino acids. V lost 3 bases and J lost 5, with 16 bases in between. Germline CDR1 SEHNR, CDR2 FQNEAQ (reference sequence).

Sequencing was done on a sample of PBMCs. This chain joins TRBV7-9 and TRBJ2-5; the D gene is possibly TRBD2 (6 bases). This receptor was taken from a female donor in good health and CMV-seronegative. The chain's CDR3 is CASSFAQGGGETQYF. The CDR3 region has the DNA TGTGCCAGCAGCTTTGCCCAGGGTGGAGGGGAGACCCAGTACTTC.